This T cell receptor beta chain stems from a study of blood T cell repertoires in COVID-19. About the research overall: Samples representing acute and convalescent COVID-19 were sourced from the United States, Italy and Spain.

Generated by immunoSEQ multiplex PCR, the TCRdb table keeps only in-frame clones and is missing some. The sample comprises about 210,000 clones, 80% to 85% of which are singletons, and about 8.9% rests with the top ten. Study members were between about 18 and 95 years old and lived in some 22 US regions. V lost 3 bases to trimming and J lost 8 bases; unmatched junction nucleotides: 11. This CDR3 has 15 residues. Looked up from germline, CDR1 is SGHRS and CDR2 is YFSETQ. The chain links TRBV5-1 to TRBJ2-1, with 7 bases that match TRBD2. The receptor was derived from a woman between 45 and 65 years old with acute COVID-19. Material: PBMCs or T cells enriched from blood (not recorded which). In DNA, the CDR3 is TGCGCCAGCAGCTCAACCGGGACTACGGCAGATGAGCAGTTCTTC. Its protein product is CASSSTGTTADEQFF.